Described below is a single T cell receptor beta chain sequence and its context. This clonotype was counted between two and nine times. Its antigen specificity is not known. The record has no base qualities; no much larger clone is one base away. The data were obtained in a study of blood T cells in healthy people across ages (dated by TCRdb to the mid-2010s). Turning to the overall study: In model experiments, template switching captured roughly one uniquely barcoded TCR beta cDNA molecule for every two T cells. Age-related changes in TCR beta repertoire diversity were measured in the study by deep sequencing normalized with unique cDNA molecular identifiers. Four age groups were formed from the donors: young (average 16 years), middle-aged (less than 40), aged (62) and long-lived (approximately 78). The study analyzed two additional independent replicas of 1 million unique cDNA reads from the same blood draw for two donors, one aged 18 to 30 and one aged 80 or older. Beyond this particular receptor, the publication reports: Observed TCR beta diversity per million T cells fell roughly linearly with age, and a significant reduction was already apparent by age roughly 40. Compared with the aged group, the long-lived group had more naive CD4+ T cells, fewer expanded clones and increased TCR diversity, a pattern suggesting age selection. The percentage of naive T cells measured by flow cytometry correlated strongly with observed TCR beta diversity. Donor CMV infection status was unknown, potentially confounding age-related changes in expanded clonotypes. Estimates of total diversity based on one million sequenced T cells were regarded as lower bounds and as underestimates. Because profiling used bulk unsorted PBMCs, naive and antigen-experienced compartments could not be compared conclusively.

In the germline V gene, CDR1 corresponds to ENHRY and CDR2 to SYGVKD. Trimming at the junction amounts to 2 bases on V and 1 base on J, and the germline ends lie 12 bases apart. From cysteine to phenylalanine, the CDR3 is 15 amino acids long. Left in the record is the CDR3 DNA by itself, 45 bases read in frame from the first base. Systemically healthy Caucasian individuals from Russia, over 30 in total and aged about 6 to 100 years, were included as donors. Each donor gave about 10 milliliters of peripheral blood, drawn into EDTA-treated Vacutainer tubes. PBMCs were isolated by Ficoll-Paque density-gradient centrifugation, with at least 6 million obtained per sample. Total RNA was extracted from PBMCs with Trizol reagent, with at least 5 micrograms obtained per sample. The percentages of naive CD45RAhigh/CD27high T cells were determined by flow cytometry on a PBMC aliquot from every donor. Library prep was done by 5' RACE. Sequencing was carried out with an Illumina HiSeq 2500. A second PCR of roughly 7 to 11 cycles was performed with a sample-barcoded 5' primer and a J-beta primer mix. A template-switch 5' adaptor carrying 12 random nucleotides introduced a unique molecular identifier onto each TCR beta cDNA molecule. At least 2.5 million CDR3-containing paired-end reads were obtained from each sample. All of the RNA was converted into first-strand cDNA using the Mint cDNA synthesis kit, with a TRBC-specific oligonucleotide serving as the primer. Following uracil-DNA glycosylase treatment, a first 18-cycle PCR with universal primers M1SS and BC2_uni_R was performed on all cDNA. The original pipeline was this. For normalization, 1 million high-quality reads, each with a distinct molecular identifier, were randomly selected from each sample. Instead of being binned into consensus sequences, reads with shared molecular identifiers were discarded. MiTCR, with a Q25 quality threshold and the strictest error-elimination algorithm, was used for CDR3 identification, clonotype clustering and error correction. A nonparametric unseen species model with Euler transformation was used to estimate a lower bound on total TCR beta diversity. TCRdb reprocessed the public reads (quality trimming at Q25 with fastp, clone calling with MiXCR) and kept in-frame beta chains. All rows with the same CDR3 protein become a single entry with the most common DNA and genes. None of the V and J calls come from the authors' own analysis; TCRdb made them. The table for this sample lists roughly 500,000 distinct CDR3 sequences; more than 20% of them were counted only once. Of the sample, around 10% is held by the ten largest clones.

This same sample was also part of a study on T cells of mothers and their children. As that second paper reports: Nine systemically healthy Caucasian individuals served as donors, namely three mothers together with their six children. cDNA synthesis consumed the entire amount of extracted RNA, loaded at about 1.5 ug RNA in each 15 ul reaction. Sample barcodes and 2-4 random nucleotides were added via the M1S primer in the second PCR. Over 8 million TCR beta CDR3 reads were obtained for each mother, and approximately 3.2 million reads were obtained for each child. TCR recombination output is similarly shaped by thymic selection in related and unrelated pairs, with a minor effect exerted by inherited differences. Normalized repertoire overlap was always found to be slightly, but never significantly, higher in related mother-child pairs than in unrelated mother-child pairs. No persistent microchimeric T cell clones were found, with a detection sensitivity of 75 to 100 clones per million clonotypes. The study used deep NGS to compare TCR beta repertoires of mothers and children, seeking features distinguishing related mother-child pairs from unrelated individuals. On average, the children were about 12 +/- 4 years old, while the mothers were approximately 40 +/- 4 years old. Libraries were sequenced on Illumina HiSeq 2000 with 100+100 nt paired-end reads after adapter ligation with NEBNext reagents. To avoid cross-contamination, the mother libraries and the child libraries were prepared a month apart and sequenced in separate runs. For each donor, somewhere between roughly 450,000 and 2,000,000 distinct TCR beta clonotypes were identified. Naive TCR beta clonotypes were estimated from low-frequency clonotypes matched to each donor's FACS-determined naive share, without sorting.

This TCR derives from a boy under 18 in good health. The sample was blood. Rearrangement joined TRBV10-3 to TRBJ2-7, with TRBD1 tentatively as D gene (6 bases match). The DNA reads as follows: TGTGCCATCAGTGAGCCATCGGGACATTCCTACGAGCAGTACTTC. The resulting protein is CAISEPSGHSYEQYF.